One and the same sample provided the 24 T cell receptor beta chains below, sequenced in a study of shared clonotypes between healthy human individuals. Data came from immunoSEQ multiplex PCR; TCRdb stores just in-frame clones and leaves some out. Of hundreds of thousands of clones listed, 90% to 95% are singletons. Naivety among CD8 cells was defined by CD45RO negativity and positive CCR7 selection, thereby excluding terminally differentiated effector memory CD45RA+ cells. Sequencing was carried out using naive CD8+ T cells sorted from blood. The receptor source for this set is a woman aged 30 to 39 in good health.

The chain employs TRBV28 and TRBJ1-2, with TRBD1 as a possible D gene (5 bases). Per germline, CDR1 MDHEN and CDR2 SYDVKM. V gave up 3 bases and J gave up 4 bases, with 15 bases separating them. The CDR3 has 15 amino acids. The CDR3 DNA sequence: TGTGCCAGCAGTTTTAGGCAGGGCACCTTCTATGGCTACACCTTC. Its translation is CASSFRQGTFYGYTF.

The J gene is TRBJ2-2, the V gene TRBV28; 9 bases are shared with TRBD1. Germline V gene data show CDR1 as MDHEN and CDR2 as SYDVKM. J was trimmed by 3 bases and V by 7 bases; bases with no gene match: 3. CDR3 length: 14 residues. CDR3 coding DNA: TGTGCCAGCATTTGGACAGGGGACACCGGGGAGCTGTTTTTT. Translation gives CASIWTGDTGELFF.

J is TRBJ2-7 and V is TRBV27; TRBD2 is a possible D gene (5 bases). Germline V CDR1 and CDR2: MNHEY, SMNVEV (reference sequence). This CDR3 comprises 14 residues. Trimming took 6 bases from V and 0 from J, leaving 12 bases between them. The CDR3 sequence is CASSSTGISYEQYF. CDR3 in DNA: TGTGCCAGCAGCTCGACGGGAATCTCCTACGAGCAGTACTTC.

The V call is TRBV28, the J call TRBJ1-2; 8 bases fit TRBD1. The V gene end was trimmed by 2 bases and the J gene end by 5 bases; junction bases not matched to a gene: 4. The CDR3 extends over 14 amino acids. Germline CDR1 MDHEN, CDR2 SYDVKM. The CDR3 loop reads CASSLTGGVYGYTF. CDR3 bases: TGTGCCAGCAGTTTAACAGGGGGTGTTTATGGCTACACCTTC.

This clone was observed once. The DNA for the CDR3 is TGTGCCAGCAGACGGAGGGGCAGCCAAGAGACCCAGTACTTC. Translating gives CASRRRGSQETQYF. This chain links TRBV27 with TRBJ2-5; D might be TRBD2 (6 bases). The V end was cut by 6 bases, the J end by 1 base, with 12 bases between. The CDR3 sequence is 14 residues long. Germline assignment: CDR1 MNHEY and CDR2 SMNVEV (reference sequence).

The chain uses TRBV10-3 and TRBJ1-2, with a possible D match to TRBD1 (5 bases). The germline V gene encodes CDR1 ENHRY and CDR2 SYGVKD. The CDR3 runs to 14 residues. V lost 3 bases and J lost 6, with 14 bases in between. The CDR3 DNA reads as TGTGCCATCAGTGACCCCTCCAGGGATGATGGCTACACCTTC. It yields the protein CAISDPSRDDGYTF.

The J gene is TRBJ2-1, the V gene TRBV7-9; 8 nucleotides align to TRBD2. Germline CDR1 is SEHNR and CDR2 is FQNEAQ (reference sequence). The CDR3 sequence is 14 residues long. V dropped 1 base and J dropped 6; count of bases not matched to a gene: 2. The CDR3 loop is CASSLGSGGNEQFF. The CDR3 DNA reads TGTGCCAGCAGCTTAGGGAGCGGGGGCAATGAGCAGTTCTTC.

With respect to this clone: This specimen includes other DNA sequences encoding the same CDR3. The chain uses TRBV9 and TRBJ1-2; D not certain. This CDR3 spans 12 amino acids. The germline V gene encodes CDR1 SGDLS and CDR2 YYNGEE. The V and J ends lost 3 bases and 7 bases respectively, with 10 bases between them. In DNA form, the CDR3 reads TGTGCCAGCAGCGCTATGCTTTCTGGCTACACCTTC. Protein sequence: CASSAMLSGYTF. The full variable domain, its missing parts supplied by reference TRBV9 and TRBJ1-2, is DSGVTQTPKHLITATGQRVTLRCSPRSGDLSVYWYQQSLDQGLQFLIQYYNGEERAKGNILERFSAQQFPDLHSELNLSSLELGDSALYFCASSAMLSGYTFGSGTRLTVV.

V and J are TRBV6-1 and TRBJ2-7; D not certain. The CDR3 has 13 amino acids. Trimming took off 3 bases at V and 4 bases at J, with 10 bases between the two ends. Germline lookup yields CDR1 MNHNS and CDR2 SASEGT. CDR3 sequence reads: CASSDGIGYEQYF. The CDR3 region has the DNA TGTGCCAGCAGTGATGGGATTGGGTACGAGCAGTACTTC.

CDR3 sequence (DNA): TGTGCCAGCAGAAAGTATAAACTAGGATTGTCCCAAGAGACCCAGTACTTC. This translates into CASRKYKLGLSQETQYF. The chain has TRBV28 and TRBJ2-5; D might be TRBD2 (5 bases). Germline V lookup: CDR1 MDHEN, CDR2 SYDVKM. The CDR3 contains 17 residues. Trimming removed 6 bases at V and 1 base at J, with 21 bases between. The entire variable domain, with the rest obtained from reference TRBV28 and TRBJ2-5, is as follows: DVKVTQSSRYLVKRTGEKVFLECVQDMDHENMFWYRQDPGLGLRLIYFSYDVKMKEKGDIPEGYSVSREKKERFSLILESASTNQTSMYLCASRKYKLGLSQETQYFGPGTRLLVL.

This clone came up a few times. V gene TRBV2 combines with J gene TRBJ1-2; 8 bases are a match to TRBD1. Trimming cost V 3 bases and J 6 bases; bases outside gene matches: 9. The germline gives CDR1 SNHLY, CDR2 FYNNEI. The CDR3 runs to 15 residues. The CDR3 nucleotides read TGTGCCAGCAGTGAGAACACACAGGGGGTGAATGGCTACACCTTC. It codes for CASSENTQGVNGYTF.

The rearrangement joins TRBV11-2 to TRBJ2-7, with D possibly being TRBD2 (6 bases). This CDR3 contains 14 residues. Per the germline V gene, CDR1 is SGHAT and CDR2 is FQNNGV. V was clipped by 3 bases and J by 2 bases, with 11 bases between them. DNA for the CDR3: TGTGCCAGCAGCTTTGGTAGCGGAACCTACGAGCAGTACTTC. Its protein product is CASSFGSGTYEQYF. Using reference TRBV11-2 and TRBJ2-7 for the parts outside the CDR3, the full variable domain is EAGVAQSPRYKIIEKRQSVAFWCNPISGHATLYWYQQILGQGPKLLIQFQNNGVVDDSQLPKDRFSAERLKGVDSTLKIQPAKLEDSAVYLCASSFGSGTYEQYFGPGTRLTVT.

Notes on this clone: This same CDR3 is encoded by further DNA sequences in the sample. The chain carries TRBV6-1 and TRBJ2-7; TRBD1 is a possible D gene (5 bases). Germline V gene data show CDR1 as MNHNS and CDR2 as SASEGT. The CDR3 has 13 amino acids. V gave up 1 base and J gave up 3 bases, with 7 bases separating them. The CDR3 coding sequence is TGTGCCAGCAGTGAAGGGGGCAGCTACGAGCAGTACTTC. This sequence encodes CASSEGGSYEQYF.

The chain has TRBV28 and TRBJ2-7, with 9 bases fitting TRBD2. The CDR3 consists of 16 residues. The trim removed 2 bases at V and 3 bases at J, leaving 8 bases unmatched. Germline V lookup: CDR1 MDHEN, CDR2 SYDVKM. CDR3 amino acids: CASSLRAGGKIYEQYF. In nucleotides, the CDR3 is TGTGCCAGCAGTTTAAGGGCGGGAGGGAAAATCTACGAGCAGTACTTC.

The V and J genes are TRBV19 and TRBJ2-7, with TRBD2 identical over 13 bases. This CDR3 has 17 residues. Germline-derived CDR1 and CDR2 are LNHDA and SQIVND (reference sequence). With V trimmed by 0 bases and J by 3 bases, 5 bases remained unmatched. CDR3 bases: TGTGCCAGTAGTATAGACCGGACTAGCGGGAGCTTCTACGAGCAGTACTTC. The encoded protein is CASSIDRTSGSFYEQYF.

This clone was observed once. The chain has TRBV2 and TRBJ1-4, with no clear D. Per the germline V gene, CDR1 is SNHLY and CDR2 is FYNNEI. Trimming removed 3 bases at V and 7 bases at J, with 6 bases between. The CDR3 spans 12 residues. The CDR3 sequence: CASSDSAEKLFF. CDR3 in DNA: TGTGCCAGCAGTGATTCCGCTGAAAAACTGTTTTTT.

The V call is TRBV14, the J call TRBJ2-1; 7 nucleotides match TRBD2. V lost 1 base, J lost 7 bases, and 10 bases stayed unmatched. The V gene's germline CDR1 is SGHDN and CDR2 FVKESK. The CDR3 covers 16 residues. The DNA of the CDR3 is TGTGCCAGCAGCCAAGCGTCCCGGGGAGGGAGGAATGAGCAGTTCTTC. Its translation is CASSQASRGGRNEQFF.

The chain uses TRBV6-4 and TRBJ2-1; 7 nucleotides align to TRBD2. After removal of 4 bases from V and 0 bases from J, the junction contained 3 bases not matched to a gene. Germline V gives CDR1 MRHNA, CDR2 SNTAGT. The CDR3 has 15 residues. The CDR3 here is CASSVTGGSYNEQFF. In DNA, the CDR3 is TGTGCCAGCAGTGTTACGGGGGGCTCCTACAATGAGCAGTTCTTC.

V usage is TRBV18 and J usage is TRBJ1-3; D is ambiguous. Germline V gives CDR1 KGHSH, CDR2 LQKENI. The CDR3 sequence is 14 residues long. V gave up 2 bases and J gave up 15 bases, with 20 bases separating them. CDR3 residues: CASSPGAGKGGEYF. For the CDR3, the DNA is TGTGCCAGCTCACCAGGCGCGGGAAAAGGAGGCGAATATTTT.

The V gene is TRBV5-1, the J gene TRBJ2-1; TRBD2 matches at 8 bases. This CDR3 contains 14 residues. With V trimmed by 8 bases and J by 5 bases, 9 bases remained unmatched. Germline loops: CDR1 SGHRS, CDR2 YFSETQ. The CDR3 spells CASTSGSVNNEQFF. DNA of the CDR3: TGCGCCAGTACGAGCGGGAGTGTTAACAATGAGCAGTTCTTC.

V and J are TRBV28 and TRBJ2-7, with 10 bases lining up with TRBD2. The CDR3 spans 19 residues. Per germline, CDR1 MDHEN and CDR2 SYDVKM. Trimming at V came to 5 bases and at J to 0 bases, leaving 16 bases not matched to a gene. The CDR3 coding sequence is TGTGCCAGCAGTGTCAACTTAGGGCTAGCGGGAGTTTCCTCCTACGAGCAGTACTTC. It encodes CASSVNLGLAGVSSYEQYF.

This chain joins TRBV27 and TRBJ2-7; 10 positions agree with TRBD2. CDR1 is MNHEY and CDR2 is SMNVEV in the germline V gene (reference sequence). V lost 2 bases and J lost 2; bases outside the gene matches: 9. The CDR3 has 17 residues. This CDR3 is CASSLGHGSGRAYEQYF. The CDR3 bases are TGTGCCAGCAGTTTAGGGCACGGGAGCGGGAGGGCCTACGAGCAGTACTTC.

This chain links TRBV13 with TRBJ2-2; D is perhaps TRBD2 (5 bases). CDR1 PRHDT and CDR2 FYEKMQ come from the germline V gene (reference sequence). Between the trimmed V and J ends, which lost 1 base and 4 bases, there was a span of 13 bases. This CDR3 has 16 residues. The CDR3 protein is CASSLEGAAVTGELFF. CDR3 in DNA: TGTGCCAGCAGCTTAGAGGGAGCGGCGGTCACCGGGGAGCTGTTTTTT.

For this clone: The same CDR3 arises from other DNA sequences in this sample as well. The CDR3 reads CASSLGANYGYTF. In nucleotides, the CDR3 is TGTGCCAGCAGTTTGGGTGCTAACTATGGCTACACCTTC. The chain joins TRBV28 to TRBJ1-2; no firm D call. The germline V gene encodes CDR1 MDHEN and CDR2 SYDVKM. This CDR3 is 13 amino acids long. V was shortened by 3 bases and J by 0 bases, with 5 bases between the two germline ends.